The present TCR beta chain was sequenced within a study of T cells in Graves' hyperthyroidism and ophthalmopathy. Looking at the study overall: Peripheral blood was drawn at first diagnosis, prior to all treatment.

Amplification targeted TCR beta CDR3 regions from RNA transcripts. HTBI primers were employed in a first-round RT-PCR of the TCR CDR3. TCRdb re-analysed the multiplex PCR reads in MiXCR, keeping a single row per CDR3 protein. The sample holds around 350,000 distinct CDR3 sequences, approximately 19% seen once. This clonotype was counted ten times or more. The germline V and J ends were trimmed by 0 bases and 9 bases, with 15 bases remaining between them. CDR1 LNHNV and CDR2 YYDKDF come from the germline V gene (reference sequence). CDR3 size: 15 residues. Patients aged 18 to 65 with hyperthyroidism were newly diagnosed, with duration under 2 months. Any patient presenting with uncontrolled infection, other autoimmune disease, pregnancy or lactation was left out.

Source material: blood. The TCR was taken from a woman aged 18-35 years with Graves' hyperthyroidism. V and J are TRBV15 and TRBJ1-5; D gene uncertain. The DNA for the CDR3 is TGTGCCACCAGCAGAGAGGACCGGGAGTTTGGGCCCCAGCATTTT. Amino acid sequence: CATSREDREFGPQHF.